This entry is about one T cell receptor (beta chain). Its target is not known. The conserved final phenylalanine or tryptophan is absent from the CDR3, which likely points to a read error. This specimen belongs to a study of molecular identifiers for immune sequencing clone quantification. Across the study: Replicate experiments divided RNA from around 20,000 or 100,000 naive CD8 cells into five parts and sequenced four. Study-wide points: A shared barcode on identical TCR molecules could lead to underestimated sizes for highly expanded clones.

Methods described previously, with TCR primers listed, were used for bulk TCR libraries. A single record per CDR3 protein comes from TCRdb applying MiXCR to the PCR reads. The sample lists 300,000 to 400,000 distinct CDR3 sequences; 24% were seen once. This CDR3 comprises 11 residues. From germline, CDR1 is MNHEY and CDR2 SVGEGT. Trimming took 6 bases from V and 4 from J, leaving 6 bases between them. This sequence joins TRBV6-2 or TRBV6-3 and TRBJ1-1; D is ambiguous. What was sequenced was naive CD8+ T cells from blood, with Jurkat cell RNA spiked in. Subset in this sample: FACS-sorted CD8+CD4-CCR7+CD45RA+ naive T cells. This clonotype originated in a human donor in good health. Some libraries in this study had Jurkat cell RNA spiked in. CDR3: CASSPSTEAFL. In DNA form, the CDR3 reads TGTGCCAGCAGCCCATCCACTGAAGCTTTCCTT.